The 24 T cell receptor beta chains in this list originate from one sample, sequenced in a study of identical twins. In TCRdb, the 5' RACE reads were re-called with MiXCR into one record per CDR3 protein. The sample records nearly 250,000 distinct CDR3 sequences, about 7% being singletons. These data are also associated with another study on yellow fever vaccine responses in identical twins.

The specimen was memory (CD45RO+) T cells sorted from blood. These receptors all stem from a woman under 30 in good health.

The genes are TRBV3-1 and TRBJ1-1; D ambiguous. The CDR3 runs to 14 residues. Trimming left V 7 bases short and J 2 bases short, with 14 bases between. Germline-derived CDR1 and CDR2 are LGHDT and YNNKEL (reference sequence). The CDR3 loop is CASNFGVLNTEAFF. DNA of the CDR3: TGTGCCAGCAATTTCGGGGTTTTAAACACTGAAGCTTTCTTT.

This clonotype was observed at least ten times. The chain employs TRBV12-3 or TRBV12-4 and TRBJ1-1; 8 bases match TRBD1. Trimming removed 5 bases from V and 4 bases from J; junction bases left unmatched: 6. CDR3 length equals 14 residues. Written as DNA, the CDR3 is TGTGCCAGCAGTCTCACAGGGGGACTCACTGAAGCTTTCTTT. It codes for CASSLTGGLTEAFF.

This clonotype was picked up a small number of times. The chain carries TRBV5-1 and TRBJ2-7, with no clear D. Germline V gene sequence: CDR1 SGHRS, CDR2 YFSETQ. V was cut by 0 bases and J by 5 bases, with 12 bases left in between. This CDR3 region has 14 residues. CDR3 sequence (DNA): TGCGCCAGCAGCTTGGAGGCCAGGCGGAACGAGCAGTACTTC. Residues: CASSLEARRNEQYF.

The chain has TRBV3-1 and TRBJ2-1, with TRBD2 identical over 7 bases. The CDR3 spans 13 residues. Trimming took 3 bases from V and 9 from J; bases not matched to a gene: 5. Germline V gives CDR1 LGHDT, CDR2 YNNKEL (reference sequence). This CDR3 is CASSQTGGGEQFF. In DNA, the CDR3 is TGTGCCAGCAGCCAGACGGGGGGAGGTGAGCAGTTCTTC.

This chain links TRBV15 with TRBJ1-2; D gene uncertain. Between the trimmed V and J ends, which lost 5 bases and 7 bases, there was a span of 20 bases. This CDR3 is 15 amino acids long. Germline V gene sequence: CDR1 LNHNV, CDR2 YYDKDF (reference sequence). CDR3 sequence reads: CATSPRTSVGIGYTF. CDR3 DNA sequence: TGTGCCACCAGCCCACGAACGTCGGTGGGAATTGGCTACACCTTC.

The V and J genes are TRBV9 and TRBJ2-5; D is possibly TRBD1 (5 bases). V dropped 0 bases and J dropped 5 bases, with 11 bases sitting between them. The CDR3 sequence is 14 residues long. Per the germline V gene, CDR1 is SGDLS and CDR2 is YYNGEE. CDR3 nucleotide sequence: TGTGCCAGCAGCGTAGGGACAAAGGACGAGACCCAGTACTTC. This translates into CASSVGTKDETQYF.

The chain combines TRBV28 with TRBJ2-7; D assignment may be TRBD1 or TRBD2 (7 bases each). The V and J ends lost 6 bases and 2 bases respectively, with 14 bases between them. The V gene's germline CDR1 is MDHEN and CDR2 SYDVKM. CDR3 length equals 14 residues. The CDR3 loop reads CASRAGGGTYEQYV. In DNA, the CDR3 is TGTGCCAGCAGGGCAGGGGGAGGGACCTACGAGCAGTACGTC.

The sample holds many counts of this clonotype. This chain connects TRBV9 to TRBJ2-4; D remains ambiguous. V lost 0 bases to trimming and J lost 5 bases, with 15 bases between them. This CDR3 region has 16 residues. CDR1 and CDR2 (germline): SGDLS, YYNGEE. In nucleotides, the CDR3 is TGTGCCAGCAGCGTAGCCCTCGACAACCCCGAAAACATTCAGTACTTC. This codes for CASSVALDNPENIQYF.

This clonotype was observed a few times. J is TRBJ2-1 and V is TRBV15; 7 nucleotides align to TRBD2. The CDR3 runs to 15 residues. Per germline, CDR1 LNHNV and CDR2 YYDKDF (reference sequence). V shed 3 bases, J shed 5 bases, and the junction held 7 bases outside the gene matches. The CDR3 nucleotides are TGTGCCACCAGCAGCCGGGGGAGGGCTAACAATGAGCAGTTCTTC. This encodes CATSSRGRANNEQFF.

Notes on this clonotype: This could be a read error, since a much larger clone is one nucleotide away. The chain joins TRBV12-3 or TRBV12-4 to TRBJ2-1; a possible D gene is TRBD1 (6 bases). This CDR3 has 14 residues. CDR3 amino acids: CASSLGTERNAQFF. The CDR3 region has the DNA TGTGCCAGCAGTTTAGGGACAGAAAGAAATGCGCAGTTCTTC.

This clonotype came up a few times. The genes are TRBV7-8 and TRBJ2-7; 7 bases are a match to TRBD1. V was pared by 5 bases and J by 1 base, with 5 bases of the junction left unmatched. Germline lookup yields CDR1 SGHVS and CDR2 FQNEAQ. The CDR3 is 14 amino acids. The CDR3 DNA reads as TGTGCCAGCAGCACGGACAGGCCGTCCTACGAGCAGTACTTC. Encoded protein: CASSTDRPSYEQYF.

This clonotype has more than one count but fewer than ten. The chain couples TRBV5-1 to TRBJ1-5; D gene ambiguous. The CDR3 is 15 amino acids. Germline V gene sequence: CDR1 SGHRS, CDR2 YFSETQ. V was pared by 4 bases and J by 0 bases, with 11 bases between. This CDR3 reads CASSVDGYSNQPQHF. The DNA for the CDR3 is TGCGCCAGCAGCGTCGACGGGTATAGCAATCAGCCCCAGCATTTT.

This clonotype was recorded at least ten times. V usage is TRBV7-9 and J usage is TRBJ2-5; 7 nucleotides agree with TRBD1. CDR1 SEHNR and CDR2 FQNEAQ come from the germline V gene (reference sequence). V was clipped by 5 bases and J by 0 bases; unmatched bases: 3. This CDR3 has 14 residues. Here the CDR3 reads CASSRTGDQETQYF. The DNA for the CDR3 is TGTGCCAGCAGCCGAACAGGGGACCAAGAGACCCAGTACTTC. The full variable domain, rest sourced from reference TRBV7-9 and TRBJ2-5, is DTGVSQNPRHKITKRGQNVTFRCDPISEHNRLYWYRQTLGQGPEFLTYFQNEAQLEKSRLLSDRFSAERPKGSFSTLEIQRTEQGDSAMYLCASSRTGDQETQYFGPGTRLLVL.

This clonotype was observed many times. The V and J genes are TRBV5-5 and TRBJ1-1; D unresolved. Germline V lookup: CDR1 SGHKS, CDR2 YYEKEE (reference sequence). This CDR3 region has 15 residues. Trimming pared 4 bases from V and 2 bases from J, leaving 15 bases between. CDR3: CASSHSWALNTEAFF. The CDR3 DNA follows: TGTGCCAGCAGCCACTCGTGGGCCTTAAACACTGAAGCTTTCTTT. Using reference TRBV5-5 and TRBJ1-1 for the parts outside the CDR3, the full variable domain is DAGVTQSPTHLIKTRGQQVTLRCSPISGHKSVSWYQQVLGQGPQFIFQYYEKEERGRGNFPDRFSARQFPNYSSELNVNALLLGDSALYLCASSHSWALNTEAFFGQGTRLTVV.

V and J are TRBV2 and TRBJ2-6, with 7 bases fitting TRBD1. Germline trimming cut 1 base from V and 4 bases from J; bases unmatched to any gene: 7. Germline values: CDR1 SNHLY, CDR2 FYNNEI. The length of the CDR3 is 17 residues. CDR3 nucleotide sequence: TGTGCCAGCAGTGAAGTTGTAGGGGGCAAGGGGGCCAACGTCCTGACTTTC. Translated, it gives CASSEVVGGKGANVLTF.

This clonotype was seen repeatedly, ten times or more. This rearrangement joins TRBV11-2 to TRBJ1-2; 8 bases agree with TRBD1. V was clipped by 5 bases and J by 7 bases; unmatched bases: 9. The CDR3 covers 14 residues. CDR1 and CDR2 (germline): SGHAT, FQNNGV. CDR3 bases: TGTGCCAGCAGCCCCCAGGGGACAGGAGGTGGCTACACCTTC. This sequence encodes CASSPQGTGGGYTF.

In this sample, this clonotype turned up many times. The chain has TRBV29-1 and TRBJ2-3; 8 bases line up with TRBD2. The CDR3 is 16 amino acids. Per the germline V gene, CDR1 is SQVTM and CDR2 is ANQGSEA. The J segment lost 2 bases and the V segment lost 3 bases, leaving 10 bases of the junction unmatched. CDR3 sequence: CSVDPPIAGNTDTQYF. In DNA, the CDR3 is TGCAGCGTTGACCCCCCTATAGCGGGGAACACAGATACGCAGTATTTT.

The chain links TRBV20-1 to TRBJ1-2; TRBD1 matches at 9 bases. Germline V gene lookup returns CDR1 DFQATT and CDR2 SNEGSKA (reference sequence). The CDR3 sequence is 13 residues long. V lost 3 bases and J lost 8; bases outside the gene matches: 7. Here the CDR3 DNA reads TGCAGTGCTAGTTGGGACAGGGCTGGAGGCTACACCTTC. This gives the protein CSASWDRAGGYTF.

This clonotype has only a few counts. This rearrangement joins TRBV4-2 to TRBJ1-5, with TRBD1 matching 7 bases. From germline, CDR1 is LGHNA and CDR2 YNFKEQ. The CDR3 covers 15 residues. The V segment lost 1 base and the J segment 6 bases; nucleotides outside the gene matches: 6. CDR3 DNA: TGTGCCAGCAGCCAAGCGCTGACAGGGACTCAGCCCCAGCATTTT. It translates to CASSQALTGTQPQHF.

The chain uses TRBV7-9 and TRBJ2-2; D possibly corresponds to TRBD1 (6 bases). V was cut by 6 bases and J by 1 base, with 12 bases left in between. This CDR3 is 15 amino acids long. Germline-derived CDR1 and CDR2 are SEHNR and FQNEAQ (reference sequence). The CDR3 DNA reads as TGTGCCAGCAGACTGGTAGGGGGGAACACCGGGGAGCTGTTTTTT. Protein product: CASRLVGGNTGELFF. Full variable domain (remainder filled in from reference TRBV7-9 and TRBJ2-2): DTGVSQNPRHKITKRGQNVTFRCDPISEHNRLYWYRQTLGQGPEFLTYFQNEAQLEKSRLLSDRFSAERPKGSFSTLEIQRTEQGDSAMYLCASRLVGGNTGELFFGEGSRLTVL.

This clonotype was observed at least ten times. The V gene is TRBV7-9, the J gene TRBJ2-3; 7 nucleotides align to TRBD1. This CDR3 has 15 residues. V lost 4 bases, J lost 2 bases, and 6 bases stayed unmatched. Germline CDR1 and CDR2: SEHNR and FQNEAQ (reference sequence). The CDR3 loop reads CASSYETGITDTQYF. The CDR3, as DNA: TGTGCCAGCAGCTACGAGACAGGGATCACAGATACGCAGTATTTT.

This clonotype showed up many times. The V gene is TRBV24-1, the J gene TRBJ1-1, with unresolved D. Trimming took off 9 bases at V and 8 bases at J, with 3 bases between the two ends. The CDR3 extends over 8 amino acids. Germline V gives CDR1 KGHDR, CDR2 SFDVKD. DNA of the CDR3: TGTGCCACCGGAGAAGCTTTCTTT. Residues: CATGEAFF.

This clonotype was picked up many times. V is TRBV12-3 or TRBV12-4 and J is TRBJ2-5; 8 nucleotides align to TRBD2. Trimming cost V 4 bases and J 5 bases; bases outside gene matches: 6. The CDR3 runs to 14 residues. This chain's CDR3 is CASSSRTSSETQYF. The CDR3 bases are TGTGCCAGCAGTTCTCGGACTAGCTCGGAGACCCAGTACTTC.

The genes are TRBV10-3 and TRBJ1-5, with D hard to call. The CDR3 loop spans 15 amino acids. V lost 3 bases, J lost 2 bases, and 11 bases lay in between. Germline V gene sequence: CDR1 ENHRY, CDR2 SYGVKD. For the CDR3, the DNA is TGTGCCATCAGTGATAAGGGAGACGGCAATCAGCCCCAGCATTTT. This encodes CAISDKGDGNQPQHF.